This is a list of T cell receptor beta chains from one sample in a study of blood T cell repertoires in COVID-19. The method was immunoSEQ multiplex PCR; TCRdb's version includes in-frame clones alone and lacks a portion of them. The sample has 40,000 to 50,000 clones, 70% to 90% seen once. Sequencing was carried out using peripheral blood. These receptors all stem from a man between 40 and 49 years old with active COVID-19. The CDR3 runs from the conserved cysteine through the conserved F or W. Fields, in order: V gene, clone size, D gene, J gene, CDR3 DNA, CDR3 protein. D genes are given only for firm matches. For some rows the clone size is stated as once, few or many, or as a class when expanded; others skip it.

TRBV7-2	.	TRBD1	TRBJ2-3	TGTGCCAGCGGGGACAGGGTTACAGATACGCAGTATTTT	CASGDRVTDTQYF
TRBV4-1	once	.	TRBJ2-6	TGCGCCAGCAGCCATTCGGCGATTAGGTCCCGGATAGCAGAAGGGGCCAACGTCCTGACTTTC	CASSHSAIRSRIAEGANVLTF
TRBV5-4	.	TRBD1	TRBJ2-3	TGTGCCAGCACCTACGACAGGGGACGCACAGATACGCAGTATTTT	CASTYDRGRTDTQYF
TRBV24-1	.	.	TRBJ1-2	TGTGCCACCAGTGATTTGCGGGAGGGAGGGAGCTATGGCTACACCTTC	CATSDLREGGSYGYTF
TRBV10-3	.	TRBD2	TRBJ2-1	TGTGCCATCACCGACAAGGGAGGGTCCTACAATGAGCAGTTCTTC	CAITDKGGSYNEQFF
TRBV20-1	.	.	TRBJ1-5	TGCAGTGCTAGTATGGGGGGGTTAGGCAATCAGCCCCAGCATTTT	CSASMGGLGNQPQHF
TRBV11-3	.	.	TRBJ1-1	TGTGCCAGCAGCGATCCGGGGGGAAGGGCTTTCTTT	CASSDPGGRAFF
TRBV5-6	.	.	TRBJ2-7	TGTGCCAGCAGCCCCTCTCCCGGGGGTCCGACCTACGAGCAGTACTTC	CASSPSPGGPTYEQYF
TRBV27	.	.	TRBJ1-2	TGTGCCAGCAGTTATTCAGGGCTGAACTATGGCTACACCTTC	CASSYSGLNYGYTF
TRBV5-6	.	.	TRBJ1-5	TGTGCCAGCAGCTTGGATCAGCAGCCCCAGCATTTT	CASSLDQQPQHF
TRBV7-3	.	TRBD1	TRBJ1-1	TGTGCCAGCAGCCTCGGACAGGCAAACACTGAAGCTTTCTTT	CASSLGQANTEAFF
TRBV5-1	.	TRBD2	TRBJ2-1	TGCGCCAGCAGCTTAGGGACTAGTATCAATGAGCAGTTCTTC	CASSLGTSINEQFF
TRBV4-2	.	.	TRBJ2-3	TGTGCCAGCAGCCAAGATGCCGAGGGCACAGATACGCAGTATTTT	CASSQDAEGTDTQYF
TRBV4-1	.	TRBD2	TRBJ2-7	TGCGCCAGCAGCCCCCAGAGGACTAGCGGGAGCCGGGACGAGCAGTACTTC	CASSPQRTSGSRDEQYF
TRBV28	.	TRBD1	TRBJ1-1	TGTGCCAGCAGTTTACAGGGGGCCGGGAACACTGAAGCTTTCTTT	CASSLQGAGNTEAFF
TRBV18	.	TRBD1	TRBJ2-2	TGTGCCAGCTCACCACAGGGACAGTCAGACGGGGAGCTGTTTTTT	CASSPQGQSDGELFF
TRBV9	.	TRBD1	TRBJ1-4	TGTGCCAGCAGCTCGGAAGACAGGGGGCATGAAAAACTGTTTTTT	CASSSEDRGHEKLFF
TRBV18	.	.	TRBJ2-1	TGTGCCAGCTCACCCCTACTGGTGCGGAATGAGCAGTTCTTC	CASSPLLVRNEQFF
TRBV4-1	.	TRBD2	TRBJ2-1	TGCGCCAGCAGCCCGGATCCTAGCGGGAGGGCCGATGAGCAGTTCTTC	CASSPDPSGRADEQFF
TRBV6-5	medium-sized	TRBD2	TRBJ2-3	TGTGCCAGCAGGGGCGGACTAGCGGGCACAGATACGCAGTATTTT	CASRGGLAGTDTQYF
TRBV9	.	TRBD2	TRBJ2-1	TGTGCCAGCAGCCGACTAGCGGAGGCCGAGCAGTTCTTC	CASSRLAEAEQFF
TRBV10-1	.	.	TRBJ1-6	TGCGCCAGCAGTGAGTCGGGGGCGTCCCCACTCCACTTT	CASSESGASPLHF
TRBV6-4	few	.	TRBJ2-3	TGTGCCAGCAGTGACTCCGTCACAGATACGCAGTATTTT	CASSDSVTDTQYF
TRBV5-4	.	TRBD1	TRBJ2-3	TGTGCCAGCAGCAACCGGGACAGGGACACAGATACGCAGTATTTT	CASSNRDRDTDTQYF
TRBV6-5	.	.	TRBJ1-5	TGTGCCAGCTTAGACAGGTGGGGACCCCAGCATTTT	CASLDRWGPQHF
TRBV28	.	TRBD2	TRBJ2-7	TGTGCCAGCAGTTCACCCCCCGGGACTAGCGGGAGCTACGAGCAGTACTTC	CASSSPPGTSGSYEQYF
TRBV18	.	.	TRBJ2-7	TGTGCCAGCTCACCACCGCTGGCTTCCTACGAGCAGTACTTC	CASSPPLASYEQYF
TRBV28	.	.	TRBJ2-1	TGTGCCAGCAGATCGAGCGGATCCTACAATGAGCAGTTCTTC	CASRSSGSYNEQFF
TRBV7-8	.	TRBD2	TRBJ2-7	TGTGCCAGCAGCCCGCGTTGGGGACTAGCTAGCGAGCAGTACTTC	CASSPRWGLASEQYF
TRBV9	once	.	TRBJ1-6	TGTGCCAGCAGCGGAACAGGGTTCTCCTATAATTCACCCCTCCACTTT	CASSGTGFSYNSPLHF
TRBV14	once	.	TRBJ1-2	TGTGCCAGCAGCCTCGCGAGTCTCTCCTTGGGCTACACCTTC	CASSLASLSLGYTF
TRBV19	.	TRBD1	TRBJ2-7	TGTGCCAGTAGCCGAAGACAGGGCTCCTACGAGCAGTACTTC	CASSRRQGSYEQYF
TRBV29-1	.	.	TRBJ1-2	TGCAGCGTTGAAGGAGAATTCTATGGCTACACCTTC	CSVEGEFYGYTF
TRBV6-6	.	.	TRBJ2-5	TGTGCCAGCAGTTACGCGGTCTGGCGGACCCAGTACTTC	CASSYAVWRTQYF
TRBV5-1	.	.	TRBJ2-1	TGCGCCAGCAGACCCCACGGGGAGCGGAGCTCCTACAATGAGCAGTTCTTC	CASRPHGERSSYNEQFF
TRBV18	once	TRBD1	TRBJ1-1	TGTGCCAGCTCATATACCGGGACAGAGAACACTGAAGCTTTCTTT	CASSYTGTENTEAFF
TRBV6-5	.	TRBD2	TRBJ2-3	TGTGCCAGCAGTTACTCACCTAGCGGTCTAGATACGCAGTATTTT	CASSYSPSGLDTQYF
TRBV28	.	.	TRBJ1-1	TGTGCCAGCAGTTTGGGCACTCCAATGAACACTGAAGCTTTCTTT	CASSLGTPMNTEAFF
TRBV25-1	.	.	TRBJ1-3	TGTGCCAGGCGGGAGGCTCTCTCTGGAAACACCATATATTTT	CARREALSGNTIYF
TRBV5-4	once	TRBD1	TRBJ1-3	TGTGCCAGCAGCTTGGAGGGACAGGTCTCTGGAAACACCATATATTTT	CASSLEGQVSGNTIYF
TRBV28	.	.	TRBJ2-7	TGTGCCAGCGGGCCTCACTACGAGCAGTACTTC	CASGPHYEQYF
TRBV19	.	TRBD2	TRBJ2-7	TGTGCCAGTAGTCCTAGCGGCTACGAGCAGTACTTC	CASSPSGYEQYF
TRBV5-1	.	.	TRBJ2-3	TGCGCCAGCAGCTCCTCCAGGGGGGGCACAGATACGCAGTATTTT	CASSSSRGGTDTQYF
TRBV5-6	.	.	TRBJ1-2	TGTGCCAGCAGCCACGTGGGGGGGGAAGGCGGCTATGGCTACACCTTC	CASSHVGGEGGYGYTF
TRBV27	few	.	TRBJ1-5	TGTGCCAGCAGTTTATCGAAGGGTCGAGCGGCGGATCCCATAACTTCTAGCAATCAGCCCCAGCATTTT	CASSLSKGRAADPITSSNQPQHF
TRBV10-3	.	TRBD1	TRBJ2-7	TGTGCCATCAGTTTCCCCCAGGACAGGGGAAGCCGTAGCTCCTACGAGCAGTACTTC	CAISFPQDRGSRSSYEQYF
TRBV9	.	TRBD2	TRBJ2-7	TGTGCCAGCAGCGCCCGGGACTACCTAACCTACGAGCAGTACTTC	CASSARDYLTYEQYF
TRBV7-9	.	TRBD1	TRBJ2-2	TGTGCCAGCAGCTTGCGCCGACCTTACAGGGGCCTTAACACCGGGGAGCTGTTTTTT	CASSLRRPYRGLNTGELFF
TRBV6-6	.	.	TRBJ2-7	TGTGCCAGCAGTGGACAGCACGGGAACTCCTACGAGCAGTACTTC	CASSGQHGNSYEQYF
TRBV10-3	.	.	TRBJ2-7	TGTGCCATCAGTGAGGGTAATGAGGACGAGCAGTACTTC	CAISEGNEDEQYF
TRBV28	.	TRBD1	TRBJ1-2	TGTGCCAGCAGTAAGACAGGGAACTATGGCTACACCTTC	CASSKTGNYGYTF
TRBV19	.	.	TRBJ1-1	TGTGCCAGTAGTATCCTAGGGGACACTGAAGCTTTCTTT	CASSILGDTEAFF
TRBV19	.	TRBD2	TRBJ2-1	TGTGCCAGTAGACTAGCGGGGGTTGAGGTGTCCTACAATGAGCAGTTCTTC	CASRLAGVEVSYNEQFF
TRBV10-3	.	TRBD2	TRBJ2-2	TGTGCCATCAGTGTTTTTTGGTTTACTAGCGGGACTAAGGCGAACACCGGGGAGCTGTTTTTT	CAISVFWFTSGTKANTGELFF
TRBV6-5	.	TRBD1	TRBJ2-5	TGTGCCAGCAGGGACAGGGGCGGACTGGAGACCCAGTACTTC	CASRDRGGLETQYF